The 5 T cell receptor beta chains presented below share a single source sample, sequenced in a study of radiation and T cells in renal cell carcinoma (dated by TCRdb to about 2020). The library was made by the immunoSEQ multiplex PCR assay. Entries here come from immuneACCESS through TCRdb and include only in-frame sequences with V and J called. Some clones fail to appear in such tables; in the studies checked, an unresolved V gene covers under half of the shortfall, and the cause of the remainder is unknown. Counted in this sample were some 150,000 clones; 80% to 90% of them appeared once. 15% to 20% of the sample belongs to the ten largest clones. The sample's time point label is to be understood as: blood 4 weeks post-SBRT, at nephrectomy. Read against the paper, the sample's treatment or condition label means: 15 Gy SBRT to primary tumor, nephrectomy 4 weeks later. Here the sequenced sample was blood, taken from a patient whose treatment included radiotherapy and nephrectomy. The origin of the receptors is a woman between 50 and 59 years old with renal cell carcinoma.

The V and J genes are TRBV19 and TRBJ2-7, with 10 bases matching TRBD2. Germline lookup yields CDR1 LNHDA and CDR2 SQIVND (reference sequence). J gave up 1 base and V 1 base, and 1 base lay outside the gene matches. This CDR3 is built from 15 residues. The DNA of the CDR3 is TGTGCCAGTAGTATAGTAGCGGGGGGATCCTACGAGCAGTACTTC. It specifies CASSIVAGGSYEQYF.

In regard to this clone: Other DNA variants within this sample encode the same CDR3. This chain connects TRBV2 to TRBJ1-4; D possibly corresponds to TRBD1 (5 bases). The germline CDR1 and CDR2 sequences are SNHLY and FYNNEI. There are 14 residues in the CDR3. V was shortened by 7 bases and J by 0 bases, with 9 bases between the two germline ends. The CDR3 loop reads CASNPTATNEKLFF. CDR3 bases: TGTGCCAGCAACCCGACAGCAACTAATGAAAAACTGTTTTTT.

A few counts support this clone. The CDR3 nucleotides read TGCGCCAGCAGCTTGGCTTCAGGGGGGAACTATGGCTACACCTTC. This encodes CASSLASGGNYGYTF. The V and J genes are TRBV5-1 and TRBJ1-2; 7 bases are a match to TRBD1. Trimming at V came to 0 bases and at J to 2 bases, leaving 4 bases not matched to a gene. Per the germline V gene, CDR1 is SGHRS and CDR2 is YFSETQ. This CDR3 spans 15 amino acids.

This clone has only a few counts. V gene TRBV7-9 combines with J gene TRBJ1-1; the D is unclear. Trimming shortened V by 11 bases and J by 3 bases, and 13 bases separated the two germline ends. This CDR3 region has 12 residues. CDR1 and CDR2 from the germline V gene are SEHNR and FQNEAQ (reference sequence). CDR3: CAVNDIHTEAFF. For the CDR3, the DNA is TGTGCCGTAAACGACATCCACACTGAAGCTTTCTTT.

V gene TRBV2 combines with J gene TRBJ1-2, with D maybe TRBD1 (6 bases). Germline V gene data show CDR1 as SNHLY and CDR2 as FYNNEI. Trimming pared 8 bases from V and 8 bases from J, leaving 18 bases between. The CDR3 is made up of 13 amino acids. The CDR3 bases are TGTGCCAGCCGTCCTCTTATCCAGGGGGGCTACACCTTC. Translated: CASRPLIQGGYTF.